Sequencing of this T cell receptor beta chain was carried out in a study of T cell responses to AZD1222 COVID-19 vaccine. Study-wide results and limits: Nearly half of unique spike-specific TCRs reportedly avoided B.1.351 and B.1.1.7 mutated regions. The repertoires were collected only after the peak T cell response. Only five to seven AZD1222 recipients were seropositive at baseline. Donor demographics were predominantly white British with a female majority; clonal diversity may be underestimated.

About this clone: The antigen is not known.

TCRdb's copy holds only in-frame clones and misses some; the assay was immunoSEQ multiplex PCR. The profile shows around 99,000 clones, over 80% of them singletons. This material consisted of peripheral blood, taken 28 days after the second AZD1222 dose. This TCR was sampled from an adult who received the AZD1222 COVID-19 vaccine.

In DNA form, the CDR3 reads TGCGCCAGCAGACTTGGGACACCAGTCAATGAGCAGTTCTTC. Protein sequence: CASRLGTPVNEQFF. The rearrangement uses TRBV5-1 and TRBJ2-1; weak D call: TRBD1 (6 bases). The germline CDR1 and CDR2 sequences are SGHRS and YFSETQ. This CDR3 is 14 amino acids long. With 5 bases removed from V and 6 bases from J, the gap between germline ends came to 15 bases.